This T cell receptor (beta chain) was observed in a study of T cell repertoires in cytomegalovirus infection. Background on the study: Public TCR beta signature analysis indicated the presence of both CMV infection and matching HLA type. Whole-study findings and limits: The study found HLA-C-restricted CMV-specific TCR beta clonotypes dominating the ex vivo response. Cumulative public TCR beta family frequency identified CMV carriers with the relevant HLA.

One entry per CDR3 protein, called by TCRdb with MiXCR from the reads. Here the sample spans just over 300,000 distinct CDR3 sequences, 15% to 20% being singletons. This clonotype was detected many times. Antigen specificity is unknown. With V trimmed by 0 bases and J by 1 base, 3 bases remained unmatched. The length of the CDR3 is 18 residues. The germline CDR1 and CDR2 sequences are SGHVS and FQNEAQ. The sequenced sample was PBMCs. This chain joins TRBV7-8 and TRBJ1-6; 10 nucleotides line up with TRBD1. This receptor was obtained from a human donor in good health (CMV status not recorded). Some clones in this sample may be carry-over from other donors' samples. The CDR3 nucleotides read TGTGCCAGCAGCTTAGCGGACAGGGGGAGTTCCTATAATTCACCCCTCCACTTT. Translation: CASSLADRGSSYNSPLHF.